This TCR beta chain stems from a study of T cells in Graves' hyperthyroidism and ophthalmopathy. About the study: At the time of initial diagnosis and before any treatment, peripheral blood was collected.

The CDR3 totals 15 residues. After removal of 6 bases from V and 2 bases from J, the junction contained 5 bases not matched to a gene. Looked up from germline, CDR1 is MNHEY and CDR2 is SVGEGT. TCR beta CDR3 sequences were amplified from RNA transcripts. First-round RT-PCR of the TCR CDR3 relied on the HTBI primer set. Each CDR3 protein is one row after TCRdb ran MiXCR on the multiplex PCR reads. The data contain about 320,000 distinct CDR3 sequences, 15% to 20% of them singletons. Hyperthyroidism patients were newly diagnosed, had disease duration under 2 months, and were aged 18 to 65 years. A roughly 9.3 ml volume of fresh peripheral blood provided the PBMCs. Study-level results: In blood, most of the thyroid clonotypes expanded above 0.001 were also present.

This clonotype showed up many times. Its target is not known. This chain links TRBV6-2 or TRBV6-3 with TRBJ2-3; the match to TRBD2 covers 10 bases. This clonotype was sampled from a man aged 25-45 years with Graves' hyperthyroidism. The sample was blood. This CDR3 is CASRRLAGTTDTQYF. Written as DNA, the CDR3 is TGTGCCAGCAGGCGACTAGCGGGCACCACAGATACGCAGTATTTT.